Following are 2 T cell receptor beta chains from one sample sequenced in a study of T cell responses to AZD1222 COVID-19 vaccine. Only in-frame clones appear in the TCRdb table, and some are missing; sequencing was by immunoSEQ multiplex PCR. This sample has roughly 90,000 clones, with roughly nine tenths found just once. The starting material was peripheral blood, obtained 28 days after the second AZD1222 dose. These receptors were taken from an adult who received the AZD1222 COVID-19 vaccine.

The chain couples TRBV9 to TRBJ2-1; perhaps D is TRBD1 or TRBD2 (6 bases each). This CDR3 has 16 residues. The germline V gene encodes CDR1 SGDLS and CDR2 YYNGEE. The ends were cut back, 0 bases at V and 5 bases at J, with 15 bases in the middle. The DNA of the CDR3 is TGTGCCAGCAGCGTAGTAGGGGGGAGGCCCCACAATGAGCAGTTCTTC. Protein sequence: CASSVVGGRPHNEQFF.

CDR3 protein: CASSLGGGTEAFF. In DNA, the CDR3 is TGTGCCAGCAGCTTAGGGGGTGGTACTGAAGCTTTCTTT. This chain joins TRBV7-3 and TRBJ1-1; tentatively, D is TRBD1 (5 bases). Per the germline V gene, CDR1 is SGHTA and CDR2 is FQGTGA. V lost 2 bases and J 5 bases, leaving 9 bases between the germline ends. The CDR3 totals 13 residues.